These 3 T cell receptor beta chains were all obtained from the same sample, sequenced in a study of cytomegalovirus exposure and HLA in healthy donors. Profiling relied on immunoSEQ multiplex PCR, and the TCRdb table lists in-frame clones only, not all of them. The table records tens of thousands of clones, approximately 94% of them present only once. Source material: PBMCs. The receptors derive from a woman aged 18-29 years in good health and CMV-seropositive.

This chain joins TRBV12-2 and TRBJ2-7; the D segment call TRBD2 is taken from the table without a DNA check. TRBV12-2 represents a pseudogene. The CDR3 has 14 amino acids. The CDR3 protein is CASRRRGGFDEQYF. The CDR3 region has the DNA TGTGCAAGTCGACGGAGGGGCGGTTTTGACGAGCAGTACTTC.

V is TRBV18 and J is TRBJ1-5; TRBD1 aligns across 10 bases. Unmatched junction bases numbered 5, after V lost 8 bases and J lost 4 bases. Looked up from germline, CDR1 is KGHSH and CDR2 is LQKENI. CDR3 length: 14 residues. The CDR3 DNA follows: TGTGCCAGCCACCGGGACAGGGGTAATCAGCCCCAGCATTTT. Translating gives CASHRDRGNQPQHF. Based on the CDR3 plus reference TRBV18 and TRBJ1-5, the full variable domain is NAGVMQNPRHLVRRRGQEARLRCSPMKGHSHVYWYRQLPEEGLKFMVYLQKENIIDESGMPKERFSAEFPKEGPSILRIQQVVRGDSAAYFCASHRDRGNQPQHFGDGTRLSIL.

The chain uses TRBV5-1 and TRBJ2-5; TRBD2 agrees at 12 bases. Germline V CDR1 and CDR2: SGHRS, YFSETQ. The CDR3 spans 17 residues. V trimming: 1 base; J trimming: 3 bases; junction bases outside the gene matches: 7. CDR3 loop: CASSLYPSGGAEETQYF. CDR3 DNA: TGCGCCAGCAGCTTGTATCCTAGCGGGGGGGCAGAAGAGACCCAGTACTTC.